This TCR beta chain was sequenced in a study of CD8 T cells in ankylosing spondylitis. Study-level points and caveats: Significant enrichment of disease-linked clones was reported in matched ankylosing spondylitis synovial fluid. In ankylosing spondylitis blood, a motif of eight highly homologous TCR beta variants appeared characteristic. Researchers report that disease-linked clones proved CD8+ and relatively rare in peripheral blood.

Libraries for TCR beta were made by quantitative 5'-RACE with molecular barcodes. One entry per CDR3 protein results from TCRdb running MiXCR on the 5' RACE reads. The sample records about 130,000 distinct CDR3 sequences, approximately 13% being singletons. To note about this clonotype: Its antigen remains unidentified.

Sequenced input: blood, either unsorted or a sorted T cell fraction (not recorded which). This receptor was obtained from a female donor with ankylosing spondylitis or in good health (not recorded which).

CDR3 in amino acids: CASSFHGSGNEQFF. The CDR3 region has the DNA TGTGCCAGCAGCTTTCACGGGAGCGGGAATGAGCAGTTCTTC. J is TRBJ2-1 and V is TRBV5-4; weak D call: TRBD2 (6 bases). The CDR3 contains 14 residues. The germline CDR1 and CDR2 sequences are SGHNT and YYREEE (reference sequence). Deletions cut 2 bases from V and 7 bases from J, with 13 bases between.